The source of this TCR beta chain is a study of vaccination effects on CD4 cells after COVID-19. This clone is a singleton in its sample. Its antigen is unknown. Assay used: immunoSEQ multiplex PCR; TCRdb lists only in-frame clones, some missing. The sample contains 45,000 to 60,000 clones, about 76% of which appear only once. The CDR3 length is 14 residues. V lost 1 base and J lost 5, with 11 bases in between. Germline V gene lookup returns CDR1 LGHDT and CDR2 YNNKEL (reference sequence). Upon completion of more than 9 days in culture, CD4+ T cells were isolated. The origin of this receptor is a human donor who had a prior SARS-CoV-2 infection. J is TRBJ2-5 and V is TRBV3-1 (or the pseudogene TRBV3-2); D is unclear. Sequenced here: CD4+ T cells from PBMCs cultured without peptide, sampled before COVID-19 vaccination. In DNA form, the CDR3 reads TGTGCCAGCAGCCAAGTCCAGTCTATGGAGACCCAGTACTTC. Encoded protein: CASSQVQSMETQYF.